This entry concerns a single TCR beta chain. Its antigen remains unknown. This record comes from a study of identical twins. Regarding the study as a whole: Zero-insertion analyses could be partly confounded by invariant MAIT and iNKT cells. Out-of-frame alpha sequences common to twins exhibited an excess of low generation probability.

Unique molecular identifiers were present on cDNA, and template switching added a universal primer site. TCRdb re-derived calls from the 5' RACE reads in MiXCR, one entry per CDR3 protein. This sample has some 1,600,000 distinct CDR3 sequences, with about 32% found just once. V dropped 0 bases and J dropped 4 bases, with 10 bases sitting between them. The CDR3 runs 15 residues. Germline-derived CDR1 and CDR2 are SNHLY and FYNNEI. Sequencing was carried out using cord blood. This TCR was sampled from a newborn girl in good health. J is TRBJ1-5 and V is TRBV2, with D hard to call. The CDR3 loop is CASSEALIGNQPQHF. CDR3 sequence (DNA): TGTGCCAGCAGTGAAGCGCTTATCGGAAATCAGCCCCAGCATTTT.